This T cell receptor (beta chain) stems from a study of metastatic and nonmetastatic thyroid tumors. All patients were treatment-naive before thyroid surgery. Overall study results and limits: For both blood and tumor, malignant thyroid tumors reportedly showed significantly higher TCR beta diversity than benign nodules did.

Germline V CDR1 and CDR2: SNHLY, FYNNEI. CDR3 length: 12 amino acids. Trimming shortened V by 5 bases and J by 8 bases, and 12 bases separated the two germline ends. The table lists this clone with many counts. The antigen is unknown. In the study's own analysis: Clinicopathological groups of papillary thyroid cancer showed CDR3 differences that were used to build a distant-metastasis classifier. Through MiXCR, TCRdb re-clonotyped the PCR reads. The V and J calls were determined by TCRdb, not by the authors. The sample contains about 92,000 clones, under 15% of which appear only once. The rearrangement links TRBV2 to TRBJ1-1; weak D call: TRBD1 (5 bases). Material for sequencing was blood. The receptor's source is a female donor with papillary thyroid cancer or a benign thyroid nodule (not recorded which). Some clones in this sample may be carry-over from other donors' samples. The CDR3 loop reads CASSPRGAEAFF. The CDR3 nucleotides read TGTGCCAGCAGTCCCCGAGGGGCCGAAGCTTTCTTT.